The 10 T cell receptor beta chains given below trace back to one sample, sequenced in a study of blood T cell repertoires in COVID-19. Assay used: immunoSEQ multiplex PCR; TCRdb lists only in-frame clones, some missing. Here the sample spans under 150,000 clones, 80% to 90% being singletons. The sequencing sample was made of peripheral blood. The receptors derive from a woman in her sixties or seventies with COVID-19, enrolled during active disease.

This clone was recorded once. J is TRBJ2-5 and V is TRBV21-1; the table's D call of TRBD2 was not tested on the DNA. TRBV21-1 is annotated as a pseudogene. The CDR3 extends over 21 amino acids. Written as DNA, the CDR3 is TGTGCCAGCAGCACCAAGATCCGGCTAGCGGATTCGGCGTGGGGCCAAGAGACCCAGTACTTC. This translates into CASSTKIRLADSAWGQETQYF.

The rearrangement links TRBV18 to TRBJ1-1, with TRBD1 as a possible D gene (5 bases). The CDR3 contains 18 residues. CDR1 is KGHSH and CDR2 is LQKENI in the germline V gene. V was pared by 4 bases and J by 0 bases, with 21 bases between. CDR3 in DNA: TGTGCCAGCTCACGATCACTCCCGGGGGGAGCCATGAACACTGAAGCTTTCTTT. It yields the protein CASSRSLPGGAMNTEAFF.

The rearrangement joins TRBV5-4 to TRBJ2-5, with D perhaps matching TRBD1 (6 bases). The CDR3 runs 13 residues. The V and J ends lost 2 bases and 3 bases respectively, with 8 bases between them. Looked up from germline, CDR1 is SGHNT and CDR2 is YYREEE (reference sequence). CDR3 DNA sequence: TGTGCCAGCAGCTTCGGACAGAAAGAGACCCAGTACTTC. It yields the protein CASSFGQKETQYF.

The rearrangement joins TRBV7-9 to TRBJ1-1; D might be TRBD1 (5 bases). Trimming left V 2 bases short and J 1 base short, with 11 bases between. Germline CDR1 and CDR2: SEHNR and FQNEAQ (reference sequence). The CDR3 is 15 residues long. The CDR3 region has the DNA TGTGCCAGCAGCTTACAACCGACAGAGAACACTGAAGCTTTCTTT. This encodes CASSLQPTENTEAFF.

This clone has only one observation. The chain recombines TRBV20-1 with TRBJ1-1; 7 bases line up with TRBD1. V was clipped by 8 bases and J by 1 base; unmatched bases: 1. The CDR3 is 11 residues long. Germline V gene lookup returns CDR1 DFQATT and CDR2 SNEGSKA (reference sequence). The CDR3 DNA is TGCAGTAACAGGGGGAACACTGAAGCTTTCTTT. Translation gives CSNRGNTEAFF.

The V and J genes are TRBV19 and TRBJ1-1; D remains ambiguous. V was trimmed by 4 bases and J by 8 bases, leaving 14 bases between them. The length of the CDR3 is 13 residues. CDR1 and CDR2 (germline): LNHDA, SQIVND (reference sequence). CDR3 coding DNA: TGTGCCAGTAGTACCTCCCGGGAGGGAGAAGCTTTCTTT. This encodes CASSTSREGEAFF.

This chain links TRBV4-1 with TRBJ1-5, with 7 bases matching TRBD1. V gave up 2 bases and J gave up 3 bases; unmatched junction bases: 7. CDR3 length equals 16 residues. Germline CDR1 reads MGHRA; CDR2 reads YSYEKL. CDR3 region: CASSQLDRDSNQPQHF. CDR3 bases: TGCGCCAGCAGCCAATTAGACAGGGATTCCAATCAGCCCCAGCATTTT.

This clone has a handful of counts. The chain recombines TRBV7-3 with TRBJ2-1; perhaps TRBD1 as D (5 bases). Germline V CDR1 and CDR2: SGHTA, FQGTGA. The CDR3 is 14 residues long. V was pared by 2 bases and J by 5 bases, with 10 bases between. The DNA of the CDR3 is TGTGCCAGCAGCTTATCAGGGTTGAACAATGAGCAGTTCTTC. Translated, it gives CASSLSGLNNEQFF.

CDR3 DNA sequence: TGTGCCAGCAGCTTAATCCGGCGGGGGCGAAACAATGAGCAGTTCTTC. It specifies CASSLIRRGRNNEQFF. The rearrangement uses TRBV7-3 and TRBJ2-1; TRBD2 is a possible D gene (7 bases). Germline V gene sequence: CDR1 SGHTA, CDR2 FQGTGA. CDR3 length: 16 residues. Trimming cost V 1 base and J 5 bases, with 15 bases left between them.

This chain connects TRBV3-1 (or the pseudogene TRBV3-2) to TRBJ2-1, with 12 bases lining up with TRBD2. The CDR3 covers 16 residues. J lost 7 bases, V lost 2 bases, and 6 bases had no gene match. CDR1 is LGHDT and CDR2 is YNNKEL in the germline V gene (reference sequence). This CDR3 is CASSQTSGGPLNEQFF. DNA for the CDR3: TGTGCCAGCAGCCAAACTAGCGGGGGGCCCCTTAATGAGCAGTTCTTC.